This entry describes one T cell receptor (beta chain). Its antigen is as yet unknown. Data came from immunoSEQ multiplex PCR; TCRdb stores just in-frame clones and leaves some out. The table records roughly 43,000 clones, roughly 90% of them present only once. The entry originates in a study of cytomegalovirus exposure and HLA in healthy donors. General study results and limits: A few of the chains that were CMV-associated were confirmed in vitro to be specific for CMV antigens. Some TCR beta chains (roughly 160 of them) were listed as cytomegalovirus-associated.

V lost 4 bases, J lost 5 bases, and 6 bases stayed unmatched. CDR3 length: 16 residues. The TCR originated in a man aged 18 to 30 in good health and CMV-seronegative. V usage is TRBV5-3 and J usage is TRBJ2-1, with 13 bases lining up with TRBD2. TRBV5-3 has ORF status, its function being uncertain. The material sequenced was PBMCs. The CDR3 DNA follows: TGTGCCAGAAGCCCCCGACTAGCGGGAGGAAACAATGAGCAGTTCTTC. Translated, it gives CARSPRLAGGNNEQFF.